These T cell receptor beta chains were read from a single sample in a study of T cells after yellow fever vaccination. MiXCR was run by TCRdb on the 5' RACE reads, yielding one entry per CDR3 protein. The sample has roughly 340,000 distinct CDR3 sequences; about 8.7% are singletons. The starting material was PBMCs, obtained on the day of the first yellow fever vaccination. The source of these receptors is a man between 18 and 35 years old who received the YFV17D yellow fever vaccine. The CDR3 runs from the conserved cysteine through the conserved F or W. The order of the fields is V gene, clone size, J gene, D gene, CDR3 protein, CDR3 DNA. D genes are given only for firm matches. For some rows the clone size is stated as once, few or many, or as a class when expanded; others skip it.

TRBV27,many,TRBJ2-2,TRBD1,CASSLGQGARTGELFF,TGTGCCAGCAGTTTAGGGCAGGGGGCCAGGACCGGGGAGCTGTTTTTT
TRBV5-4,once,TRBJ1-6,NA,CASSYPGRIYSPLHF,TGTGCCAGCAGCTACCCGGGACGGATCTATTCACCCCTCCACTTT
TRBV7-2,NA,TRBJ2-3,NA,CASSLLQGATDTQYF,TGTGCCAGCAGCTTGTTACAGGGCGCCACAGATACGCAGTATTTT
TRBV5-1,NA,TRBJ2-1,TRBD2,CASSLIAGGEQFF,TGCGCCAGCAGCTTAATAGCGGGGGGTGAGCAGTTCTTC
TRBV3-1,NA,TRBJ1-5,TRBD1,CASSLGTDEQPQHF,TGTGCCAGCAGCCTCGGGACAGACGAACAGCCCCAGCATTTT
TRBV5-4,few,TRBJ2-3,NA,CASPDSPGGGLPTDTQYF,TGTGCCAGCCCCGATTCCCCGGGGGGCGGTCTACCCACAGATACGCAGTATTTT
TRBV6-4,few,TRBJ2-1,NA,CASRDRNNEQFF,TGTGCCAGCCGGGACCGCAACAATGAGCAGTTCTTC
TRBV4-3,NA,TRBJ2-1,NA,CASSQGTADEQFF,TGCGCCAGCAGCCAAGGTACCGCGGATGAGCAGTTCTTC
TRBV4-1,NA,TRBJ2-1,NA,CASSQVDLVSYNEEFF,TGCGCCAGCAGCCAAGTCGATCTGGTTTCCTACAATGAGGAGTTCTTC
TRBV7-2,NA,TRBJ2-3,TRBD2,CASSLAGAPTDTQYF,TGTGCCAGCAGCCTAGCGGGGGCTCCCACAGATACGCAGTATTTT
TRBV6-1,few,TRBJ2-5,TRBD1,CASSPGTGGAGVETQYF,TGTGCCAGCAGTCCCGGGACAGGGGGCGCGGGCGTGGAGACCCAGTACTTC
TRBV15,few,TRBJ1-1,NA,CATSREERGDSEAFF,TGTGCCACCAGCAGAGAGGAGAGGGGGGACTCTGAAGCTTTCTTT
TRBV7-9,many,TRBJ2-1,TRBD1,CASSPPDRETYNEQFF,TGTGCCAGCAGCCCCCCGGACAGGGAGACCTACAATGAGCAGTTCTTC
TRBV5-1,NA,TRBJ2-3,TRBD2,CASSLLWDYHPTDTQYF,TGCGCCAGCAGCCTACTCTGGGACTACCACCCCACAGATACGCAGTATTTT
TRBV5-1,few,TRBJ1-3,NA,CVGLRRNDTIYF,TGCGTGGGCTTGCGCAGGAACGACACCATATATTTT
TRBV7-2,few,TRBJ2-1,NA,CASSLSGPYNEQFF,TGTGCCAGCAGCTTAAGTGGCCCTTACAATGAGCAGTTCTTC
TRBV12-3/TRBV12-4,few,TRBJ2-7,NA,CASRERQGGNEQYF,TGTGCCAGCAGGGAGAGACAGGGCGGGAACGAGCAGTACTTC
TRBV7-2,few,TRBJ2-3,NA,CASSLEPPGGTDTQYF,TGTGCCAGCAGCTTAGAACCACCCGGTGGCACAGATACGCAGTATTTT
TRBV5-1,NA,TRBJ2-3,NA,CASSLYDRGGADTQYF,TGCGCCAGCAGCTTGTACGACAGGGGAGGGGCAGATACGCAGTATTTT
TRBV5-1,few,TRBJ2-1,TRBD2,CASSFTSGGSKEQFF,TGCGCCAGCAGCTTTACTAGCGGGGGCTCGAAGGAGCAGTTCTTC
TRBV7-2,many,TRBJ1-1,NA,CASSPGQNTEAFF,TGCGCCAGCAGCCCGGGACAGAACACTGAAGCTTTCTTT
TRBV19,few,TRBJ2-6,NA,CASTPAEANVLTF,TGTGCCAGTACCCCTGCCGAGGCCAACGTCCTGACTTTC
TRBV5-6,NA,TRBJ2-5,NA,CASSRRGSEETQYF,TGTGCCAGCAGCCGCAGGGGATCCGAAGAGACCCAGTACTTC
TRBV2,many,TRBJ2-1,NA,CASSEDANEQFF,TGTGCCAGCAGTGAAGACGCTAATGAGCAGTTCTTC
TRBV11-1,few,TRBJ2-2,TRBD2,CASSTPGLAGAQNTGELFF,TGTGCCAGCAGTACCCCGGGACTAGCGGGGGCTCAGAACACCGGGGAGCTGTTTTTT
TRBV20-1,few,TRBJ2-4,NA,CSARAVNRGDKNIQYF,TGCAGTGCTAGAGCCGTAAACAGAGGAGACAAAAACATTCAGTACTTC
TRBV7-3,many,TRBJ2-3,NA,CASSENRGTDTQYF,TGTGCCAGCAGCGAGAACAGGGGCACAGATACGCAGTATTTT
TRBV5-5,few,TRBJ1-4,TRBD1,CASSLWTGLATNEKLFF,TGTGCCAGCAGCTTGTGGACAGGACTCGCAACTAATGAAAAACTGTTTTTT
TRBV6-2/TRBV6-3,few,TRBJ2-1,NA,CASRRMTYNEQFF,TGTGCCAGCAGACGGATGACCTACAATGAGCAGTTCTTC
TRBV12-3/TRBV12-4,few,TRBJ2-3,NA,CASSPRQTDTQYF,TGTGCCAGCAGTCCCAGACAGACAGATACGCAGTATTTT
TRBV20-1,NA,TRBJ2-2,TRBD2,CSATTSGGAKFGELFF,TGCAGTGCTACGACTAGCGGGGGGGCAAAATTCGGGGAGCTGTTTTTT
TRBV20-1,many,TRBJ1-5,TRBD1,CSAPGQGNQPQHF,TGCAGTGCCCCGGGACAGGGCAATCAGCCCCAGCATTTT
TRBV18,few,TRBJ2-3,NA,CASSPPHFGTDTQYF,TGTGCCAGCTCACCACCGCACTTCGGCACAGATACGCAGTATTTT
TRBV6-1,NA,TRBJ2-7,NA,CASSEVGGADEQYF,TGTGCCAGCAGTGAAGTAGGGGGGGCCGACGAGCAGTACTTC
TRBV24-1,few,TRBJ1-1,NA,CATSRGPDPEAFF,TGTGCCACCAGTCGGGGTCCCGACCCTGAAGCTTTCTTT
TRBV6-5,NA,TRBJ2-7,NA,CASSYGQRDEQYF,TGTGCCAGCAGTTACGGCCAGAGGGACGAGCAGTACTTC
TRBV18,few,TRBJ2-2,NA,CASSPQEGLNGFGELFF,TGTGCCAGCTCACCACAGGAAGGCCTGAACGGGTTCGGGGAGCTGTTTTTT
TRBV12-3/TRBV12-4,few,TRBJ2-6,NA,CASSWEGAGANVLTF,TGTGCCAGCAGCTGGGAGGGGGCTGGGGCCAACGTCCTGACTTTC
TRBV4-2,NA,TRBJ2-5,TRBD1,CASSQDDREETQYF,TGTGCCAGCAGCCAAGATGACAGGGAAGAGACCCAGTACTTC
TRBV5-1,NA,TRBJ1-5,TRBD1,CASSLTGGEPQHF,TGCGCCAGCAGCTTGACAGGGGGGGAACCCCAGCATTTT
TRBV27,few,TRBJ2-5,NA,CASRVTTQETQYF,TGTGCCAGCAGAGTGACAACCCAAGAGACCCAGTACTTC
TRBV7-9,few,TRBJ1-1,NA,CATKSPGPEAFF,TGTGCCACCAAGAGTCCTGGGCCTGAAGCTTTCTTT
TRBV28,NA,TRBJ2-5,TRBD2,CASSQMPAGGETQYF,TGTGCCAGCAGTCAGATGCCAGCGGGGGGGGAGACCCAGTACTTC
TRBV5-1,few,TRBJ2-3,NA,CASSLATPSSTDTQYF,TGCGCCAGCAGCTTGGCTACACCTTCTAGCACAGATACGCAGTATTTT
TRBV7-8,few,TRBJ2-2,NA,CASSFHRDGTNTGELFF,TGTGCCAGCAGCTTTCACAGGGACGGGACGAACACCGGGGAGCTGTTTTTT
TRBV7-2,many,TRBJ2-5,TRBD2,CASSPWTRPQETQYF,TGTGCCAGCAGCCCTTGGACTAGACCTCAAGAGACCCAGTACTTC
TRBV10-3,NA,TRBJ2-1,TRBD1,CAISTGQGNEQFF,TGTGCCATCAGCACGGGACAGGGGAATGAGCAGTTCTTC
TRBV13,few,TRBJ2-1,TRBD1,CASSLDRAYNEQFF,TGTGCCAGCAGCTTGGACAGGGCCTACAATGAGCAGTTCTTC
TRBV12-3/TRBV12-4,few,TRBJ1-6,TRBD1,CASSPDRAVSPLHF,TGTGCCAGCAGCCCCGACAGGGCCGTCTCACCCCTCCACTTT
TRBV7-9,few,TRBJ2-1,NA,CASSSLTLEPYNEQFF,TGTGCCAGCAGCTCCCTCACCCTAGAGCCCTACAATGAGCAGTTCTTC
TRBV7-2,NA,TRBJ2-5,TRBD2,CASSKTSGGPETQYF,TGTGCCAGCAGCAAGACTAGCGGGGGCCCTGAGACCCAGTACTTC
TRBV29-1,few,TRBJ1-3,TRBD1,CSVRQGYGNTIYF,TGCAGCGTACGACAGGGCTACGGAAACACCATATATTTT
TRBV6-1,few,TRBJ1-2,NA,CASSLGLSGAGYTF,TGTGCCAGCAGTCTCGGACTGTCGGGAGCTGGCTACACCTTC